These 12 T cell receptor beta chains share one sample of origin, sequenced in a study of shared clonotypes between healthy human individuals (dated by TCRdb to about 2020). CD8 naive samples consisted of CD45RO-negative cells that were positively selected for CCR7, yielding a CD45RA+CCR7+ population without TemRA cells. The receptor library was made with the immunoSEQ multiplex PCR assay. Sourced from immuneACCESS, this table was stored by TCRdb with only in-frame sequences that have V and J called. A share of the clones is absent; for the studies checked, an unresolved V gene accounts for under half, and the remainder has no known explanation. For this sample the table gives around 2,000,000 clones, of which about 95% were detected only once. The leading ten clones occupy about 1.1% of the sample. The sequencing input was naive CD8+ T cells sorted from blood. What this sample's cell subset or site label stands for: CD45RA+CCR7+. The receptors here all came from a man between 18 and 29 years old in good health.

The V gene is TRBV7-9, the J gene TRBJ2-1; D is undetermined. V dropped 5 bases and J dropped 2 bases, with 16 bases sitting between them. In germline, CDR1 is SEHNR, CDR2 FQNEAQ (reference sequence). This CDR3 is built from 16 residues. The CDR3 protein is CASSPPPGPAYNEQFF. CDR3 DNA sequence: TGTGCCAGCAGCCCCCCACCGGGCCCGGCCTACAATGAGCAGTTCTTC. Using reference TRBV7-9 and TRBJ2-1 for the parts outside the CDR3, the full variable domain is DTGVSQNPRHKITKRGQNVTFRCDPISEHNRLYWYRQTLGQGPEFLTYFQNEAQLEKSRLLSDRFSAERPKGSFSTLEIQRTEQGDSAMYLCASSPPPGPAYNEQFFGPGTRLTVL.

V gene TRBV4-1 combines with J gene TRBJ2-5; 9 nucleotides line up with TRBD1. The CDR3 consists of 14 residues. CDR1 and CDR2 from the germline V gene are MGHRA and YSYEKL. J was trimmed by 4 bases and V by 5 bases; bases with no gene match: 5. In DNA form, the CDR3 reads TGCGCCAGCAGCACAGGGGGCGCGGGAGAGACCCAGTACTTC. This translates into CASSTGGAGETQYF.

As regards this clone: This CDR3 is also generated by other DNA sequences in the sample. The chain links TRBV6-5 to TRBJ1-1; D possibly corresponds to TRBD1 (5 bases). With 3 bases removed from V and 4 bases from J, the gap between germline ends came to 6 bases. This CDR3 region has 12 residues. Germline assignment: CDR1 MNHEY and CDR2 SVGAGI. CDR3 loop: CASSYGGTEAFF. Written as DNA, the CDR3 is TGTGCCAGCAGTTATGGGGGCACTGAAGCTTTCTTT.

Worth noting for this clone: The same CDR3 can be traced to other DNA sequences in this sample. This chain connects TRBV27 to TRBJ2-5; D not resolved. CDR1 and CDR2 from the germline V gene are MNHEY and SMNVEV (reference sequence). This CDR3 region has 12 residues. V lost 3 bases, J lost 4 bases, and 6 bases lay in between. This CDR3 reads CASSFPGETQYF. CDR3 nucleotides: TGTGCCAGCAGTTTCCCTGGAGAGACCCAGTACTTC.

This clone was seen more than once but under ten times. The V gene is TRBV5-3, the J gene TRBJ2-4, with 11 nucleotides matching TRBD2. TRBV5-3 is classed as an ORF, of uncertain function. The CDR3 is 16 amino acids. The trim removed 0 bases at V and 5 bases at J, leaving 4 bases unmatched. For the CDR3, the DNA is TGTGCCAGAAGCTTGGAAACTAGCGGGGGTCAAAACATTCAGTACTTC. It is translated as CARSLETSGGQNIQYF.

V usage is TRBV7-2 and J usage is TRBJ2-3, with 13 bases fitting TRBD2. The CDR3 runs 15 residues. Germline V CDR1 and CDR2: SGHTA, FQGNSA. V gave up 3 bases and J gave up 4 bases; unmatched junction bases: 1. CDR3 protein: CASSFTSGGADTQYF. CDR3 nucleotide sequence: TGTGCCAGCAGCTTTACTAGCGGGGGGGCAGATACGCAGTATTTT. Filled out from reference TRBV7-2 and TRBJ2-3, the complete variable domain reads GAGVSQSPSNKVTEKGKDVELRCDPISGHTALYWYRQSLGQGLEFLIYFQGNSAPDKSGLPSDRFSAERTGGSVSTLTIQRTQQEDSAVYLCASSFTSGGADTQYFGPGTRLTVL.

The chain combines TRBV4-3 with TRBJ1-2; 7 nucleotides align to TRBD1. This CDR3 region has 15 residues. J was trimmed by 4 bases and V by 3 bases; bases with no gene match: 8. CDR1 LGHNA and CDR2 YSLEER come from the germline V gene. The CDR3 DNA reads as TGCGCCAGCAGCCAGGTAGTCCGGGACAGCTATGGCTACACCTTC. Amino acids: CASSQVVRDSYGYTF.

This clone was found once. The gene calls are TRBV6-1 and TRBJ1-6, with D unclear. Germline-derived CDR1 and CDR2 are MNHNS and SASEGT. The CDR3 spans 16 residues. The ends were cut back, 2 bases at V and 6 bases at J, with 14 bases in the middle. As DNA, the CDR3 is TGTGCCAGCAGTGAACTGGACGGAGCGCCTAATTCACCCCTCCACTTT. Protein: CASSELDGAPNSPLHF.

J is TRBJ2-4 and V is TRBV4-2, with 8 bases fitting TRBD1. CDR3 length: 14 residues. Per germline, CDR1 LGHNA and CDR2 YNFKEQ. V lost 1 base and J lost 6; bases outside the gene matches: 2. CDR3 in amino acids: CASSQGQGRNIQYF. The CDR3 DNA reads as TGTGCCAGCAGCCAAGGACAGGGGAGAAACATTCAGTACTTC.

This clone was counted only a few times. The junction shows a germline mismatch at one end, possibly a read error. The chain couples TRBV5-1 to TRBJ2-7; 7 nucleotides line up with TRBD1. The germline V gene has CDR1 SGHRS and CDR2 YFSETQ. The CDR3 spans 14 residues. CDR3 bases: TGCGCCAGCAGATTGGACAGGTTCGGATACGAGCAGTACTTC. Its protein product is CASRLDRFGYEQYF.

The chain employs TRBV30 and TRBJ2-6, with 8 bases aligning to TRBD1. The CDR3 is made up of 17 amino acids. V lost 8 bases, J lost 4 bases, and 16 bases stayed unmatched. In germline, CDR1 is GTSNPN, CDR2 SVGIG (reference sequence). The CDR3: CAGSRSGGASGANVLTF. CDR3 nucleotides: TGTGCCGGAAGTCGTTCAGGGGGCGCCTCCGGGGCCAACGTCCTGACTTTC. The variable domain in full, completed from reference TRBV30 and TRBJ2-6, reads SQTIHQWPATLVQPVGSPLSLECTVEGTSNPNLYWYRQAAGRGLQLLFYSVGIGQISSEVPQNLSASRPQDRQFILSSKKLLLSDSGFYLCAGSRSGGASGANVLTFGAGSRLTVL.

The chain recombines TRBV6-5 with TRBJ2-7; 7 nucleotides align to TRBD2. There are 12 residues in the CDR3. Per the germline V gene, CDR1 is MNHEY and CDR2 is SVGAGI. The DNA of the CDR3 is TGTGCGGCCGGGGAGGGAGAGAACGAGCAGTACTTC. Translated, it gives CAAGEGENEQYF.